The 14 T cell receptor beta chains given below trace back to one sample, sequenced in a study of blood T cell repertoires in COVID-19. The data were produced by immunoSEQ multiplex PCR, yet TCRdb's version contains in-frame clones alone and is incomplete. Counted here are 200,000 to 250,000 clones, about nine tenths occurring once; the ten biggest clones make up 2.7%. Material for sequencing was peripheral blood. All receptors derive from a man aged 25-40 years with COVID-19, enrolled during active disease.

V usage is TRBV28 and J usage is TRBJ1-4; tentative D call: TRBD1 (5 bases). Germline-derived CDR1 and CDR2 are MDHEN and SYDVKM. V lost 0 bases and J 2 bases, leaving 7 bases between the germline ends. The CDR3 covers 15 residues. The CDR3 bases are TGTGCCAGCAGTTTATGGGGGGGGACTAATGAAAAACTGTTTTTT. Translation: CASSLWGGTNEKLFF.

Written as DNA, the CDR3 is TGTGCCAGCTCACCAATGTCAGTGAATAATTCACCCCTCCACTTT. This gives the protein CASSPMSVNNSPLHF. The J gene is TRBJ1-6, the V gene TRBV18; no reliable D call. Trimming pared 2 bases from V and 5 bases from J, leaving 10 bases between. The CDR3 contains 15 residues. Germline-derived CDR1 and CDR2 are KGHSH and LQKENI.

CDR3 protein: CATSDSGGAEQYF. CDR3 DNA sequence: TGTGCCACCAGTGATTCAGGAGGGGCTGAGCAGTACTTC. This chain uses TRBV24-1 with TRBJ2-7; D possibly corresponds to TRBD2 (6 bases). The CDR3 runs 13 residues. Germline CDR1 KGHDR, CDR2 SFDVKD. Trimming stripped 2 bases from V and 7 bases from J, with 11 bases between.

The rearrangement joins TRBV7-2 to TRBJ2-7; TRBD1 aligns across 7 bases. The junction had 9 bases not matched to a gene; V was cut back by 3 bases and J by 7 bases. The length of the CDR3 is 14 residues. CDR1 SGHTA and CDR2 FQGNSA come from the germline V gene. The CDR3 bases are TGTGCCAGCAGCTTGACTCGGGACAGTCGAGAGCAGTACTTC. It codes for CASSLTRDSREQYF.

This rearrangement joins TRBV5-5 to TRBJ1-2; 7 nucleotides match TRBD1. The trim removed 4 bases at V and 5 bases at J, leaving 14 bases unmatched. The CDR3 is made up of 16 amino acids. Germline CDR1 reads SGHKS; CDR2 reads YYEKEE (reference sequence). The CDR3 DNA sequence: TGTGCCAGCAGCCTGATAGACAGGGCAGCTCCTTATGGCTACACCTTC. Amino acid sequence: CASSLIDRAAPYGYTF.

The chain employs TRBV7-6 and TRBJ1-1; D is uncertain. V lost 5 bases and J lost 3, with 13 bases in between. The CDR3 is 14 amino acids. The germline gives CDR1 SGHVS, CDR2 FNYEAQ. The CDR3 is CASSRGVFDTEAFF. CDR3 in DNA: TGTGCCAGCAGCCGGGGAGTATTTGACACTGAAGCTTTCTTT.

The chain is built from TRBV9 and TRBJ2-1, with D hard to call. The germline CDR1 and CDR2 sequences are SGDLS and YYNGEE. The length of the CDR3 is 15 residues. The V gene lost 1 base and the J gene lost 7 bases, with 15 bases spanning the gap. In nucleotides, the CDR3 is TGTGCCAGCAGCGTAAGATCTGATCAGGTGAATGAGCAGTTCTTC. Protein product: CASSVRSDQVNEQFF.

The chain carries TRBV29-1 and TRBJ2-3, with 10 bases identical to TRBD2. Germline trimming cut 6 bases from V and 2 bases from J; bases unmatched to any gene: 2. Germline CDR1 reads SQVTM; CDR2 reads ANQGSEA. The CDR3 runs to 13 residues. The CDR3 DNA reads TGCAGCGTGACTAGCGGGTTCACAGATACGCAGTATTTT. Translation: CSVTSGFTDTQYF.

This rearrangement joins TRBV6-2 or TRBV6-3 to TRBJ1-5; 8 bases agree with TRBD1. The CDR3 is 14 amino acids. Unmatched junction bases numbered 4, after V lost 5 bases and J lost 4 bases. Germline-derived CDR1 and CDR2 are MNHEY and SVGEGT. As DNA, the CDR3 is TGTGCCAGCAGTCAGGGGGCCCTAAATCAGCCCCAGCATTTT. Protein: CASSQGALNQPQHF.

The chain links TRBV29-1 to TRBJ2-5; tentative D call: TRBD1 (5 bases). Trimming pared 6 bases from V and 5 bases from J, leaving 13 bases between. Germline V gene sequence: CDR1 SQVTM, CDR2 ANQGSEA. The CDR3 extends over 12 amino acids. CDR3: CSVESKGETQYF. The CDR3 nucleotides are TGCAGCGTAGAATCTAAGGGGGAGACCCAGTACTTC.

This chain links TRBV19 with TRBJ2-3; D gene unclear. The CDR3 extends over 12 amino acids. Germline V gives CDR1 LNHDA, CDR2 SQIVND (reference sequence). The V and J ends lost 3 bases and 6 bases respectively, with 7 bases between them. The CDR3 DNA is TGTGCCAGTAGTATGATGAGGGATACGCAGTATTTT. As protein: CASSMMRDTQYF.

This chain uses TRBV23-1 with TRBJ2-7; D is possibly TRBD1 (6 bases). TRBV23-1 is an ORF, with its function uncertain. Trimming shortened V by 8 bases and J by 3 bases, and 17 bases separated the two germline ends. The CDR3 has 14 amino acids. As DNA, the CDR3 is TGCGCCAGCTACCCCCCGGACAGTTTCTACGAGCAGTACTTC. This sequence encodes CASYPPDSFYEQYF.

V is TRBV18 and J is TRBJ1-5; 8 bases align to TRBD1. Germline CDR1 is KGHSH and CDR2 is LQKENI. With 3 bases clipped from V and 7 bases from J, the junction kept 8 bases outside the gene matches. This CDR3 has 15 amino acids. This CDR3 reads CASSPGQGATQPQHF. The DNA of the CDR3 is TGTGCCAGCTCACCGGGGCAGGGGGCTACCCAGCCCCAGCATTTT.

The chain employs TRBV29-1 and TRBJ1-2; D may be TRBD1 (6 bases). Trimming stripped 1 base from V and 5 bases from J, with 11 bases between. CDR3 size: 13 residues. Germline-derived CDR1 and CDR2 are SQVTM and ANQGSEA. The CDR3 sequence is CSVEAGGGYGYTF. The CDR3 region has the DNA TGCAGCGTTGAAGCGGGGGGCGGGTATGGCTACACCTTC.